One sample yielded the 17 T cell receptor beta chains listed below, sequenced in a study of blood T cell repertoires in COVID-19. TCRdb keeps only in-frame clones here, not all; method: immunoSEQ multiplex PCR. The sample has 130,000 to 150,000 clones; around 80% are singletons. Source material: peripheral blood. The receptor set was obtained from a man in his 60s with active or convalescent COVID-19.

A few counts support this clone. The V gene is TRBV18, the J gene TRBJ1-6; TRBD1 matches 8 bases. Germline CDR1 KGHSH, CDR2 LQKENI. J was trimmed by 8 bases and V by 5 bases; bases with no gene match: 5. The CDR3 sequence is 14 residues long. The CDR3 DNA follows: TGTGCCAGCTCATCTACAGGGGGGGATTCACCCCTCCACTTT. It codes for CASSSTGGDSPLHF.

The table lists this clone with a count of one. This chain uses TRBV7-8 with TRBJ2-7; 8 positions agree with TRBD2. This CDR3 has 15 amino acids. CDR1 and CDR2 (germline): SGHVS, FQNEAQ. The V gene end was trimmed by 2 bases and the J gene end by 2 bases; junction bases not matched to a gene: 5. The CDR3 region has the DNA TGTGCCAGCAGCTTATCTGACGGGAGGGCCTACGAGCAGTACTTC. Protein sequence: CASSLSDGRAYEQYF. The whole variable domain, filled in from reference TRBV7-8 and TRBJ2-7, reads GAGVSQSPRYKVAKRGQDVALRCDPISGHVSLFWYQQALGQGPEFLTYFQNEAQLDKSGLPSDRFFAERPEGSVSTLKIQRTQQEDSAVYLCASSLSDGRAYEQYFGPGTRLTVT.

The gene calls are TRBV30 and TRBJ2-3; 7 nucleotides line up with TRBD2. The germline CDR1 and CDR2 sequences are GTSNPN and SVGIG (reference sequence). The V segment lost 1 base and the J segment 0 bases; nucleotides outside the gene matches: 10. The length of the CDR3 is 17 residues. CDR3 nucleotide sequence: TGTGCCTGGAGTGGACTCAAGCGGGGACTTAGCACAGATACGCAGTATTTT. Amino acids: CAWSGLKRGLSTDTQYF. Variable domain in full (rest from reference TRBV30 and TRBJ2-3): SQTIHQWPATLVQPVGSPLSLECTVEGTSNPNLYWYRQAAGRGLQLLFYSVGIGQISSEVPQNLSASRPQDRQFILSSKKLLLSDSGFYLCAWSGLKRGLSTDTQYFGPGTRLTVL.

In its sample, this clone was seen a few times. The chain links TRBV28 to TRBJ2-7; the match to TRBD2 covers 9 bases. This CDR3 has 14 residues. V lost 6 bases to trimming and J lost 1 base; unmatched junction nucleotides: 4. Germline V gives CDR1 MDHEN, CDR2 SYDVKM. The CDR3 here is CASRPAGGSYEQYF. For the CDR3, the DNA is TGTGCCAGCAGACCGGCGGGAGGGTCCTACGAGCAGTACTTC.

The chain uses TRBV20-1 and TRBJ1-2, with 7 bases matching TRBD1. Germline trimming cut 5 bases from V and 8 bases from J; bases unmatched to any gene: 5. This CDR3 is built from 11 residues. Per the germline V gene, CDR1 is DFQATT and CDR2 is SNEGSKA (reference sequence). The CDR3 reads CSARDSRGYTF. The CDR3 DNA reads as TGCAGTGCTCGGGACAGTCGAGGCTACACCTTC.

The chain has TRBV9 and TRBJ1-2; D possibly corresponds to TRBD1 (5 bases). The CDR3 runs 14 residues. Between the trimmed V and J ends, which lost 4 bases and 1 base, there was a span of 11 bases. Germline assignment: CDR1 SGDLS and CDR2 YYNGEE. CDR3 DNA: TGTGCCAGCAGCCCGGGACTTAATAACTATGGCTACACCTTC. Translated: CASSPGLNNYGYTF.

The chain has TRBV7-8 and TRBJ2-3; 11 bases line up with TRBD2. Trimming removed 4 bases from V and 5 bases from J; junction bases left unmatched: 5. From germline, CDR1 is SGHVS and CDR2 FQNEAQ. The length of the CDR3 is 15 residues. As DNA, the CDR3 is TGTGCCAGCAGCTCAGGGGGACTAGCGGTAGATACGCAGTATTTT. The encoded protein is CASSSGGLAVDTQYF.

The chain carries TRBV5-8 and TRBJ2-3; 13 bases fit TRBD2. The germline V gene has CDR1 SGHTS and CDR2 YDEGEE. V lost 3 bases to trimming and J lost 2 bases; unmatched junction nucleotides: 3. The CDR3 contains 16 residues. As DNA, the CDR3 is TGTGCCAGCAGCTCCGGGACTAGCGGGACCACAGATACGCAGTATTTT. Translated: CASSSGTSGTTDTQYF.

CDR3: CASSESGGGTIGYGYTF. As DNA, the CDR3 is TGTGCCAGCAGTGAAAGCGGAGGGGGGACTATCGGCTATGGCTACACCTTC. This sequence joins TRBV25-1 and TRBJ1-2; the D gene is possibly TRBD1 (6 bases). This CDR3 has 17 residues. Germline V CDR1 and CDR2: MGHDK, SYGVNS. With 2 bases removed from V and 4 bases from J, the gap between germline ends came to 20 bases.

V gene TRBV19 combines with J gene TRBJ2-3, with D possibly matching TRBD2 (8 bases). Germline-derived CDR1 and CDR2 are LNHDA and SQIVND (reference sequence). The V and J ends lost 4 bases and 2 bases respectively, with 16 bases between them. The CDR3 consists of 16 residues. In DNA, the CDR3 is TGTGCCAGTAGTAAGGGGGCGGGAGGTTTCACAGATACGCAGTATTTT. It codes for CASSKGAGGFTDTQYF.

Only one count was recorded for this clone. The V call is TRBV4-2, the J call TRBJ2-7; D is possibly TRBD1 (5 bases). CDR1 LGHNA and CDR2 YNFKEQ come from the germline V gene. The V and J ends lost 4 bases and 0 bases respectively, with 16 bases between them. This CDR3 comprises 16 residues. The CDR3 sequence is CASSPVTQASSYEQYF. The CDR3 DNA reads TGTGCCAGCAGCCCCGTTACACAGGCTAGCTCCTACGAGCAGTACTTC.

The genes are TRBV30 and TRBJ2-1; TRBD2 matches 7 bases. The CDR3 sequence is 15 residues long. The V gene's germline CDR1 is GTSNPN and CDR2 SVGIG (reference sequence). The junction had 11 bases not matched to a gene; V was cut back by 2 bases and J by 7 bases. This chain's CDR3 is CAWSNVLAEVNEQFF. The DNA for the CDR3 is TGTGCCTGGAGTAATGTTCTAGCGGAAGTTAATGAGCAGTTCTTC. The full variable domain, completed using reference TRBV30 and TRBJ2-1, is SQTIHQWPATLVQPVGSPLSLECTVEGTSNPNLYWYRQAAGRGLQLLFYSVGIGQISSEVPQNLSASRPQDRQFILSSKKLLLSDSGFYLCAWSNVLAEVNEQFFGPGTRLTVL.

The gene calls are TRBV25-1 and TRBJ2-4, with a tentative D call TRBD2 (6 bases). Germline CDR1 reads MGHDK; CDR2 reads SYGVNS. V dropped 10 bases and J dropped 6 bases, with 19 bases sitting between them. The CDR3 has 14 amino acids. Written as DNA, the CDR3 is TGTGCCACCTCGGTGGCGGGACGGAGAAACATTCAGTACTTC. Translated: CATSVAGRRNIQYF.

The chain joins TRBV18 to TRBJ1-5, with D possibly TRBD1 on 5 matching bases. The V end lost 2 bases, the J end lost 6 bases, and 11 bases lay between the germline ends. The CDR3 totals 14 residues. The V gene's germline CDR1 is KGHSH and CDR2 LQKENI. The CDR3 DNA is TGTGCCAGCTCACCAGACAAGGGGCTTCAGCCCCAGCATTTT. It yields the protein CASSPDKGLQPQHF.

This clone was seen a few times. The rearrangement uses TRBV3-1 (or the pseudogene TRBV3-2) and TRBJ2-6; D ambiguous. CDR1 is LGHDT, CDR2 YNNKEL, per germline (reference sequence). V was cut by 4 bases and J by 0 bases, with 4 bases left in between. The CDR3 runs 14 residues. DNA of the CDR3: TGTGCCAGCAGCCGGAGCTCTGGGGCCAACGTCCTGACTTTC. Translated, it gives CASSRSSGANVLTF.

This chain uses TRBV19 with TRBJ2-2, with 7 bases matching TRBD1. This CDR3 region has 13 residues. Looked up from germline, CDR1 is LNHDA and CDR2 is SQIVND (reference sequence). The J segment lost 6 bases and the V segment lost 6 bases, leaving 4 bases of the junction unmatched. This CDR3 is CASRRDSAGELFF. The CDR3 DNA reads as TGTGCCAGTAGGAGGGACAGTGCCGGGGAGCTGTTTTTT.

This chain links TRBV30 with TRBJ1-2; D remains unclear. Germline CDR1 GTSNPN, CDR2 SVGIG (reference sequence). The V end was cut by 2 bases, the J end by 4 bases, with 17 bases between. CDR3 length: 15 residues. The DNA for the CDR3 is TGTGCCTGGAGTCGGGCCCGAGGAGGTCCCTATGGCTACACCTTC. Amino acids: CAWSRARGGPYGYTF.